This passage covers 13 T cell receptor beta chains from one sample sequenced in a study of blood T cell repertoires in COVID-19. Sequenced by immunoSEQ multiplex PCR; TCRdb stores in-frame clones only, minus some. The sample shows under 250,000 clones, approximately 83% of them seen only once. The material sequenced was peripheral blood. All receptors derive from a man aged 40-55 years with acute or convalescent COVID-19.

The chain has TRBV13 and TRBJ2-3; 7 nucleotides align to TRBD1. The germline V gene encodes CDR1 PRHDT and CDR2 FYEKMQ (reference sequence). The trim removed 4 bases at V and 4 bases at J, leaving 11 bases unmatched. The CDR3 runs to 16 residues. CDR3 bases: TGTGCCAGCAGCTCCCTCTCGGACAGGTCCCCAGATACGCAGTATTTT. The encoded protein is CASSSLSDRSPDTQYF.

The CDR3 region has the DNA TGTGCCAGCAGTGTACAGGGGGCGCATAAGGCCCTCCACTTT. Translated: CASSVQGAHKALHF. The genes are TRBV2 and TRBJ1-6, with 9 bases that match TRBD1. CDR1 is SNHLY and CDR2 is FYNNEI in the germline V gene. The CDR3 has 14 residues. Losses at the gene ends were 4 bases for V and 14 bases for J; bases not matched to a gene: 9.

This clone was counted at least ten times. V gene TRBV12-3 or TRBV12-4 combines with J gene TRBJ1-1; 7 nucleotides align to TRBD1. This CDR3 has 13 amino acids. Germline trimming cut 6 bases from V and 7 bases from J; bases unmatched to any gene: 8. The CDR3 DNA sequence: TGTGCCAGCAGCCCCACAGGGGACCGTGAAGCTTTCTTT. This translates into CASSPTGDREAFF.

J is TRBJ2-3 and V is TRBV2, with 10 bases matching TRBD2. The CDR3 runs to 15 residues. Trimming cost V 5 bases and J 3 bases; bases outside gene matches: 5. Germline lookup yields CDR1 SNHLY and CDR2 FYNNEI. For the CDR3, the DNA is TGTGCCAGCAGTTTACTAGCGGGAAAAACAGATACGCAGTATTTT. This gives the protein CASSLLAGKTDTQYF.

The chain employs TRBV29-1 and TRBJ2-2, with 7 bases identical to TRBD2. With 1 base clipped from V and 4 bases from J, the junction kept 6 bases outside the gene matches. The CDR3 totals 15 residues. From germline, CDR1 is SQVTM and CDR2 ANQGSEA. The CDR3 protein is CSVEASPGGTGELFF. The CDR3 DNA follows: TGCAGCGTTGAAGCCTCCCCGGGAGGCACCGGGGAGCTGTTTTTT.

This chain connects TRBV15 to TRBJ2-7; 10 bases are a match to TRBD1. Looked up from germline, CDR1 is LNHNV and CDR2 is YYDKDF (reference sequence). The ends lost 3 bases at V and 6 bases at J; junction bases unmatched: 5. The CDR3 is 14 amino acids. The CDR3 here is CATSRDRGFREQYF. CDR3 DNA sequence: TGTGCCACCAGCAGGGACAGGGGGTTTCGCGAGCAGTACTTC.

The V and J genes are TRBV6-2 or TRBV6-3 and TRBJ1-5, with 9 bases fitting TRBD1. The V gene end was trimmed by 5 bases and the J gene end by 13 bases; junction bases not matched to a gene: 3. Germline CDR1 and CDR2: MNHEY and SVGEGT. The CDR3 runs to 11 residues. In DNA form, the CDR3 reads TGTGCCAGCAGTAGGGACAGGGAGCAGCATTTT. This codes for CASSRDREQHF.

The CDR3 sequence is CASSLQAGQETQYF. CDR3 coding DNA: TGCGCCAGCAGCTTGCAGGCAGGCCAAGAGACCCAGTACTTC. The V gene is TRBV5-1, the J gene TRBJ2-5; D remains unclear. The CDR3 is made up of 14 amino acids. The germline V gene encodes CDR1 SGHRS and CDR2 YFSETQ. V was clipped by 1 base and J by 1 base, with 8 bases between them.

J is TRBJ1-5 and V is TRBV6-1; 8 nucleotides agree with TRBD1. With 6 bases clipped from V and 4 bases from J, the junction kept 5 bases outside the gene matches. CDR3 length: 14 amino acids. Germline V gives CDR1 MNHNS, CDR2 SASEGT. The CDR3 here is CASSMDRENQPQHF. CDR3 in DNA: TGTGCCAGCAGCATGGACAGGGAAAATCAGCCCCAGCATTTT.

The chain couples TRBV20-1 to TRBJ2-4, with D perhaps TRBD2 (5 bases). Trimming took off 4 bases at V and 6 bases at J, with 19 bases between the two ends. This CDR3 spans 15 amino acids. Per germline, CDR1 DFQATT and CDR2 SNEGSKA (reference sequence). In DNA form, the CDR3 reads TGCAGTGCTAATGAATTAATGAGGGAGACAAACATTCAGTACTTC. Protein: CSANELMRETNIQYF.

This chain joins TRBV19 and TRBJ2-1, with 9 positions matching TRBD1. This CDR3 contains 14 residues. The ends lost 7 bases at V and 6 bases at J; junction bases unmatched: 7. Germline CDR1 LNHDA, CDR2 SQIVND (reference sequence). The CDR3 nucleotides are TGTGCCAGTAACCGGGACAGGGTTACCAATGAGCAGTTCTTC. Translation gives CASNRDRVTNEQFF.

The gene calls are TRBV7-2 and TRBJ1-1; 7 nucleotides agree with TRBD1. J gave up 4 bases and V 4 bases, and 6 bases lay outside the gene matches. The CDR3 contains 14 residues. Germline V gene lookup returns CDR1 SGHTA and CDR2 FQGNSA. The CDR3 nucleotides read TGTGCCAGCAGCTACCGACAGGGTTTCACTGAAGCTTTCTTT. Protein sequence: CASSYRQGFTEAFF.

This clone was seen just once. The chain combines TRBV4-1 with TRBJ1-3; D gene ambiguous. CDR3 length: 15 residues. Germline CDR1 and CDR2: MGHRA and YSYEKL. The V end lost 0 bases, the J end lost 0 bases, and 6 bases lay between the germline ends. This CDR3 is CASSQDFSSGNTIYF. The CDR3 DNA reads TGCGCCAGCAGCCAAGACTTCAGCTCTGGAAACACCATATATTTT.